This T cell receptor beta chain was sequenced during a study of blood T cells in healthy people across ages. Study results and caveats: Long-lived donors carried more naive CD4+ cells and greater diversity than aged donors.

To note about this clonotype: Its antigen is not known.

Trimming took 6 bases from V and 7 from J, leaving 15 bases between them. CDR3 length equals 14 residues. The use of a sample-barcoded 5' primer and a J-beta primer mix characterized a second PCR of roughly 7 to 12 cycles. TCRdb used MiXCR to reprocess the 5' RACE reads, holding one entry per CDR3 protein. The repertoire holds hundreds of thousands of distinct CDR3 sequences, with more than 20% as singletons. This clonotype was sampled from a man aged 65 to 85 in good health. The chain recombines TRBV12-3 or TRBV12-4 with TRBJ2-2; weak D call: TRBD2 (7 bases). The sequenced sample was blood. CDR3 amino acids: CASSLRGPHGELFF. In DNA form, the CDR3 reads TGTGCCAGCAGCCTGCGGGGGCCCCACGGGGAGCTGTTTTTT.